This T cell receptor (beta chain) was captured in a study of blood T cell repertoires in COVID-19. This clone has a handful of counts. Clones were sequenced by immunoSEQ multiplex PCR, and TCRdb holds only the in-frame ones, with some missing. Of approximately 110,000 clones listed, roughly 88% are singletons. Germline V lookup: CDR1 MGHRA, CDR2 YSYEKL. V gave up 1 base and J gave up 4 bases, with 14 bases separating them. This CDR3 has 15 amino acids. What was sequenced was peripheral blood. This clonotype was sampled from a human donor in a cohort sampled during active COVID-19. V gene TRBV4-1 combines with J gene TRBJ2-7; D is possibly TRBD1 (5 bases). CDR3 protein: CASSQAQQDAYEQYF. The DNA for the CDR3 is TGCGCCAGCAGCCAAGCGCAACAGGACGCTTACGAGCAGTACTTC.